Below, 10 T cell receptor beta chains from the same sample are listed, as sequenced in a study of T cell responses to AZD1222 COVID-19 vaccine. Clones were read by immunoSEQ multiplex PCR, and TCRdb kept only the in-frame ones, dropping some. The repertoire holds about 110,000 clones, with around 91% as singletons. The material sequenced was peripheral blood, taken on day 0 of AZD1222 vaccination. These receptor sequences come from an adult in good health.

This clone was seen once. The J gene is TRBJ1-4, the V gene TRBV7-9; D is unresolved. V was shortened by 3 bases and J by 0 bases, with 8 bases between the two germline ends. The CDR3 contains 15 residues. The V gene's germline CDR1 is SEHNR and CDR2 FQNEAQ (reference sequence). DNA for the CDR3: TGTGCCAGCAGCTTCCCATCAACAACTAATGAAAAACTGTTTTTT. As protein: CASSFPSTTNEKLFF. Full variable domain (rest looked up from reference TRBV7-9 and TRBJ1-4): DTGVSQNPRHKITKRGQNVTFRCDPISEHNRLYWYRQTLGQGPEFLTYFQNEAQLEKSRLLSDRFSAERPKGSFSTLEIQRTEQGDSAMYLCASSFPSTTNEKLFFGSGTQLSVL.

This clone appeared once. The V call is TRBV10-1, the J call TRBJ2-2, with D possibly matching TRBD1 (6 bases). CDR3 size: 18 residues. CDR1 and CDR2 (germline): WNHNN, SYGVQD (reference sequence). V lost 2 bases, J lost 0 bases, and 16 bases lay in between. CDR3 coding DNA: TGCGCCAGCAGTGAGCAGAAACCGGGACACACGAACACCGGGGAGCTGTTTTTT. Translated: CASSEQKPGHTNTGELFF.

The genes are TRBV15 and TRBJ2-1; 8 bases line up with TRBD2. Germline trimming cut 1 base from V and 6 bases from J; bases unmatched to any gene: 14. Germline values: CDR1 LNHNV, CDR2 YYDKDF (reference sequence). CDR3 length equals 18 residues. The CDR3 sequence: CATSRVRGGLAGSNEQFF. The CDR3, as DNA: TGTGCCACCAGCAGAGTAAGGGGAGGCCTAGCGGGCAGCAATGAGCAGTTCTTC. The complete variable domain, with remaining parts taken from reference TRBV15 and TRBJ2-1, reads DAMVIQNPRYQVTQFGKPVTLSCSQTLNHNVMYWYQQKSSQAPKLLFHYYDKDFNNEADTPDNFQSRRPNTSFCFLDIRSPGLGDTAMYLCATSRVRGGLAGSNEQFFGPGTRLTVL.

The rearrangement uses TRBV7-2 and TRBJ2-1, with 7 bases matching TRBD2. Per the germline V gene, CDR1 is SGHTA and CDR2 is FQGNSA. The CDR3 length is 14 residues. The trim removed 7 bases at V and 5 bases at J, leaving 8 bases unmatched. CDR3 region: CASINRDYNNEQFF. In DNA, the CDR3 is TGTGCCAGCATCAACCGGGACTATAACAATGAGCAGTTCTTC.

The chain carries TRBV21-1 and TRBJ2-2; the table's D gene call, TRBD1, was not cross checked with the DNA. TRBV21-1 has pseudogene status. This CDR3 comprises 16 residues. The CDR3 nucleotides are TGTGCCAGCAGCAAAGCGCAAAGGGGAACCGCCGGGGAGCTGTTTTTT. Protein: CASSKAQRGTAGELFF.

V usage is TRBV12-3 or TRBV12-4 and J usage is TRBJ2-2; D call uncertain. There are 12 residues in the CDR3. V lost 9 bases to trimming and J lost 3 bases, with 8 bases between them. CDR3 sequence reads: CARTGDTGELFF. The CDR3 bases are TGTGCCAGGACTGGTGACACCGGGGAGCTGTTTTTT.

This clone has just a few counts. The chain has TRBV6-1 and TRBJ1-5; D is ambiguous. CDR3 size: 11 residues. V lost 2 bases to trimming and J lost 4 bases, with 0 bases between them. Germline values: CDR1 MNHNS, CDR2 SASEGT. CDR3 DNA: TGTGCCAGCAGTGAAAATCAGCCCCAGCATTTT. It is translated as CASSENQPQHF.

The chain combines TRBV5-8 with TRBJ1-1; no reliable D call. The V gene's germline CDR1 is SGHTS and CDR2 YDEGEE. Trimming pared 6 bases from V and 5 bases from J, leaving 8 bases between. This CDR3 spans 11 amino acids. CDR3 region: CASTGLTEAFF. The CDR3 region has the DNA TGTGCCAGCACGGGTTTGACTGAAGCTTTCTTT.

The chain recombines TRBV19 with TRBJ1-6; tentative D call: TRBD1 (5 bases). The CDR3 consists of 12 residues. The V end was cut by 3 bases, the J end by 10 bases, with 7 bases between. CDR1 is LNHDA and CDR2 is SQIVND in the germline V gene (reference sequence). The CDR3 spells CASSIRGSPLHF. The CDR3 DNA reads TGTGCCAGTAGTATTAGGGGATCACCCCTCCACTTT.

The rearrangement joins TRBV5-6 to TRBJ2-1; TRBD2 might be the D (6 bases). The CDR3 contains 14 residues. Germline values: CDR1 SGHDT, CDR2 YYEEEE. Trimming shortened V by 8 bases and J by 1 base, and 13 bases separated the two germline ends. CDR3 region: CASHPRGSYNEQFF. As DNA, the CDR3 is TGTGCCAGTCATCCCCGGGGGTCCTACAATGAGCAGTTCTTC.